One and the same sample provided the 12 T cell receptor beta chains below, sequenced in a study of PD-L1 blockade in urothelial cancer. Noted time point: pretreatment peripheral blood. Some clones are missing from TCRdb's copy, which holds only in-frame ones; the method was immunoSEQ multiplex PCR. The sample lists around 130,000 clones; less than 85% were seen once. The sequencing here drew on PBMCs, taken around atezolizumab (anti-PD-L1) treatment. All receptors derive from a man between 50 and 59 years old with urothelial cancer.

The genes are TRBV7-9 and TRBJ1-1, with a weak D call TRBD1 (6 bases). The CDR3 covers 14 residues. V was shortened by 5 bases and J by 1 base, with 11 bases between the two germline ends. Germline V gene sequence: CDR1 SEHNR, CDR2 FQNEAQ (reference sequence). The CDR3 bases are TGTGCCAGCAGCCCCGGACAGAGGAACACTGAAGCTTTCTTT. It codes for CASSPGQRNTEAFF.

The chain is built from TRBV5-1 and TRBJ2-7, with 9 bases matching TRBD2. V lost 0 bases and J lost 1; bases outside the gene matches: 8. CDR3 size: 17 residues. Germline V CDR1 and CDR2: SGHRS, YFSETQ. The CDR3 coding sequence is TGCGCCAGCAGCTTGGGGGACCATAGCGGGAGTTCCTACGAGCAGTACTTC. Translation: CASSLGDHSGSSYEQYF.

This clone was counted between two and nine times. This rearrangement joins TRBV5-1 to TRBJ2-1, with D perhaps TRBD1 (6 bases). The V gene lost 0 bases and the J gene lost 2 bases, with 9 bases spanning the gap. Germline V CDR1 and CDR2: SGHRS, YFSETQ. CDR3 length: 15 amino acids. The CDR3 DNA sequence: TGCGCCAGCAGCTTGGTAGGGGACACCTACAATGAGCAGTTCTTC. It translates to CASSLVGDTYNEQFF.

This sequence joins TRBV28 and TRBJ2-7; 12 nucleotides match TRBD2. The CDR3 sequence is 17 residues long. The V and J ends lost 1 base and 4 bases, in that order; junction bases with no gene match: 8. The germline V gene encodes CDR1 MDHEN and CDR2 SYDVKM. CDR3 residues: CASSLFPSGRARYEQYF. The CDR3 DNA sequence: TGTGCCAGCAGTTTATTTCCTAGCGGGAGGGCCAGGTACGAGCAGTACTTC.

This chain uses TRBV18 with TRBJ2-5, with 7 bases identical to TRBD1. CDR3 length: 14 residues. The trim removed 0 bases at V and 3 bases at J, leaving 1 base unmatched. Germline lookup yields CDR1 KGHSH and CDR2 LQKENI. The CDR3 coding sequence is TGTGCCAGCTCACCACCGGGACAGAAAGAGACCCAGTACTTC. This gives the protein CASSPPGQKETQYF.

The V and J genes are TRBV5-1 and TRBJ1-6, with unresolved D. Germline lookup yields CDR1 SGHRS and CDR2 YFSETQ. The CDR3 runs 14 residues. V was pared by 5 bases and J by 5 bases, with 11 bases between. The CDR3 region has the DNA TGCGCCAGCAGAGATAATCCGGATAATTCACCCCTCCACTTT. Its translation is CASRDNPDNSPLHF.

V is TRBV6-1 and J is TRBJ2-7, with D possibly matching TRBD1 (5 bases). This CDR3 contains 14 residues. V gave up 7 bases and J gave up 5 bases, with 18 bases separating them. Germline V gene sequence: CDR1 MNHNS, CDR2 SASEGT. The CDR3 here is CASTTLRVSDEQYF. The CDR3 DNA is TGTGCCAGCACAACTCTCAGGGTTTCCGACGAGCAGTACTTC.

CDR3 DNA: TGTGCCACCAGCAGAGCTTCGGGACAGATCCCCTATGGCTACACCTTC. Amino acids: CATSRASGQIPYGYTF. The chain uses TRBV15 and TRBJ1-2, with 7 bases matching TRBD1. CDR1 and CDR2 from the germline V gene are LNHNV and YYDKDF (reference sequence). The CDR3 is 16 residues long. V lost 1 base and J lost 4; bases outside the gene matches: 9.

V usage is TRBV5-1 and J usage is TRBJ2-1, with 8 positions matching TRBD2. The CDR3 is made up of 14 amino acids. V lost 0 bases and J lost 9; bases outside the gene matches: 5. Germline loops: CDR1 SGHRS, CDR2 YFSETQ. The CDR3 is CASSLALSGVEQFF. The CDR3 DNA reads as TGCGCCAGCAGCTTGGCCCTTAGCGGGGTTGAGCAGTTCTTC.

V gene TRBV6-4 combines with J gene TRBJ2-2, with D maybe TRBD2 (5 bases). Per germline, CDR1 MRHNA and CDR2 SNTAGT. The CDR3 contains 13 residues. Trimming took off 5 bases at V and 6 bases at J, with 10 bases between the two ends. The CDR3 loop reads CASSPGFAGELFF. DNA for the CDR3: TGTGCCAGCAGTCCGGGGTTTGCCGGGGAGCTGTTTTTT.

The chain combines TRBV30 with TRBJ2-1; possible D gene TRBD1, 6 bases. The CDR3 spans 11 residues. The germline V and J ends were trimmed by 3 bases and 9 bases, with 9 bases remaining between them. Germline V gene sequence: CDR1 GTSNPN, CDR2 SVGIG (reference sequence). CDR3 nucleotides: TGTGCCTGGAGAACAGGGCCTGAGCAGTTCTTC. Residues: CAWRTGPEQFF.

This clone was seen once. J is TRBJ2-1 and V is TRBV18; 9 bases fit TRBD1. The germline gives CDR1 KGHSH, CDR2 LQKENI. This CDR3 comprises 15 residues. The J segment lost 4 bases and the V segment lost 6 bases, leaving 7 bases of the junction unmatched. The CDR3 spells CASSQRDRVYNEQFF. In nucleotides, the CDR3 is TGTGCCAGCTCTCAACGGGACAGGGTGTACAATGAGCAGTTCTTC.